The subject of this entry is one T cell receptor beta chain. The data were obtained in a study of blood T cell repertoires in COVID-19. As for the study in general: Samples taken during acute and convalescent COVID-19 were collected in the United States, Italy and Spain. PBMCs, B-cell-depleted T cells, or T cells were the source of the cDNA or gDNA that made up the material.

Between the trimmed V and J ends, which lost 7 bases and 6 bases, there was a span of 9 bases. Germline V lookup: CDR1 GTSNPN, CDR2 SVGIG (reference sequence). The CDR3 covers 11 residues. In the authors' workflow: Scientists estimated how many nucleated cells there were by amplifying reference gene primers. Profiled with immunoSEQ multiplex PCR; TCRdb holds only in-frame clones, not every one. V, J and clone size derive from that table, while D and trimming were established from the DNA sequence. The table has about 180,000 clones, about 88% seen once; the top ten hold approximately 2.1%. This chain uses TRBV30 with TRBJ2-2, with D perhaps matching TRBD1 (6 bases). Material for sequencing was peripheral blood. This receptor was obtained from a man aged 18 to 29 who had recovered from COVID-19. The CDR3 nucleotides are TGTGCCTCAAACAGGGCCGGGGAGCTGTTTTTT. This translates into CASNRAGELFF.